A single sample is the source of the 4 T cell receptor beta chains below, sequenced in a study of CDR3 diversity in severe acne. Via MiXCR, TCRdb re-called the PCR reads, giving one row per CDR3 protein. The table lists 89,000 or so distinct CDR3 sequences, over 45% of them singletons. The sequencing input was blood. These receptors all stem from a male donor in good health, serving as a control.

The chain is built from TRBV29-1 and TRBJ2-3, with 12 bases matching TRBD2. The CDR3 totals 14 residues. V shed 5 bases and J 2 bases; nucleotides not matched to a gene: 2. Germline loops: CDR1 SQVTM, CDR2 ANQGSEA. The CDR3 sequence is CSVTSGGSTDTQYF. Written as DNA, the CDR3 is TGCAGCGTTACTAGCGGGGGGTCCACAGATACGCAGTATTTT.

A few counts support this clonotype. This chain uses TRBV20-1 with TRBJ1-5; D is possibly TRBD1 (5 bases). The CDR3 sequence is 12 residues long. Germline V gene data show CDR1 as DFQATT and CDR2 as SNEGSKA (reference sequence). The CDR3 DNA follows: TGCAGGATCGAGTGGGGGGATCAGCCCCAGCATTTT. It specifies CRIEWGDQPQHF.

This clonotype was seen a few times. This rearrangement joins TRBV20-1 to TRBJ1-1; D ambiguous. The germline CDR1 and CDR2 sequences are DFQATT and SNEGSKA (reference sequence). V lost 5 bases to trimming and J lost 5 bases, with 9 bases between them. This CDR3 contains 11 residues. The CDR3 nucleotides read TGCAGTGCTGGCCTGTGGACTGAAGCTTTCTTT. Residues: CSAGLWTEAFF.

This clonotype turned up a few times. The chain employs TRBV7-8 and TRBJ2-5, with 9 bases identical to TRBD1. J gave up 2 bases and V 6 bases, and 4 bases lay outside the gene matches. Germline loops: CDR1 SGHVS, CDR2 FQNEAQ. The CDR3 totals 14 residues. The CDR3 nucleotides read TGTGCCAGCAGAGGGGACAGGGAGCAAGAGACCCAGTACTTC. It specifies CASRGDREQETQYF.